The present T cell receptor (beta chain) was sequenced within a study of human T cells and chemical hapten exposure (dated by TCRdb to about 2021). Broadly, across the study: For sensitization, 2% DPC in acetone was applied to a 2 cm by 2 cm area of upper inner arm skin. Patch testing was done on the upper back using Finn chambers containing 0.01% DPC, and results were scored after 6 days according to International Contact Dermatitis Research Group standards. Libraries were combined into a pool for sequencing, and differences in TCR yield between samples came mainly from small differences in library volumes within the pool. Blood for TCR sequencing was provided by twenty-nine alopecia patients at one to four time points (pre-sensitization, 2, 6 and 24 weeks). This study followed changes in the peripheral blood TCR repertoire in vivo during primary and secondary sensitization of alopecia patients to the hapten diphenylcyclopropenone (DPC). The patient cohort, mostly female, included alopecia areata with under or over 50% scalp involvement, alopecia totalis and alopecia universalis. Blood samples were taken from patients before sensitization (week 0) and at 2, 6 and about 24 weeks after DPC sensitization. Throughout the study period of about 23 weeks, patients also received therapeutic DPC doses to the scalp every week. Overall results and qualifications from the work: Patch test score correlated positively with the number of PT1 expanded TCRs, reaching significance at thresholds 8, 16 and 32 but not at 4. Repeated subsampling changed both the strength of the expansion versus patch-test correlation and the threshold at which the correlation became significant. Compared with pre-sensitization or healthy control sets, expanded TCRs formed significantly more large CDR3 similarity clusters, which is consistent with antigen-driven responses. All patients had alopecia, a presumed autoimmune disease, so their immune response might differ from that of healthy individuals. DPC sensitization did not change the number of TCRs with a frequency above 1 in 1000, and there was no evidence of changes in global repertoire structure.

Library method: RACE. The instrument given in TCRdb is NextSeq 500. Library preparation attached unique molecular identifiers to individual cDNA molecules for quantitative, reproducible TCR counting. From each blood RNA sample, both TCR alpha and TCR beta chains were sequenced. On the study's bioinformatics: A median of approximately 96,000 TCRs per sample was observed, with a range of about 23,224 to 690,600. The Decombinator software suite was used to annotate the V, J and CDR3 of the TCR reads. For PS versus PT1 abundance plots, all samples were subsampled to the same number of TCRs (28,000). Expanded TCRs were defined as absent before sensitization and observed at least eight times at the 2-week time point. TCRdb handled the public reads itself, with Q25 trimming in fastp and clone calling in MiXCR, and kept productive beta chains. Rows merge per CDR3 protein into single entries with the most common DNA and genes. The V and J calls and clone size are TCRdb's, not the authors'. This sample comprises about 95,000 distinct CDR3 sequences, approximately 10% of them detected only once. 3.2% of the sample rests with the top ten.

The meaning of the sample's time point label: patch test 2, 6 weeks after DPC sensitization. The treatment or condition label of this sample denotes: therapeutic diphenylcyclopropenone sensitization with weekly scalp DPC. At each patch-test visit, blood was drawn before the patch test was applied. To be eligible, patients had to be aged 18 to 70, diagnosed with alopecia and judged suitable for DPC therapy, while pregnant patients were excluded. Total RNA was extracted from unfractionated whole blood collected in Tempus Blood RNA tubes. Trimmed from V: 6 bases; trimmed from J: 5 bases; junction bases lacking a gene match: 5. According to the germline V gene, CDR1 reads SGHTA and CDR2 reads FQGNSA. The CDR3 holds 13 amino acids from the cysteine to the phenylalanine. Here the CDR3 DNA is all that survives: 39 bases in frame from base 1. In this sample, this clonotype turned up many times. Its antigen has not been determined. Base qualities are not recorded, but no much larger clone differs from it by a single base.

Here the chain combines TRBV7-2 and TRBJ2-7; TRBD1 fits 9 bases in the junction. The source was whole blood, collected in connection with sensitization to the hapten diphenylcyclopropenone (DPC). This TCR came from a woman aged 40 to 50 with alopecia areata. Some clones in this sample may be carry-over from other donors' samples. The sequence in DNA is TGTGCCAGCAGACTCACAGGGGGCCACGAGCAGTACTTC. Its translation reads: CASRLTGGHEQYF.